This TCR beta chain was captured by sequencing in a study of cytomegalovirus exposure and HLA in healthy donors. Trimming pared 6 bases from V and 4 bases from J, leaving 12 bases between. CDR1 SEHNR and CDR2 FQNEAQ come from the germline V gene (reference sequence). CDR3 length: 13 residues. The PCR ran on 60 Vbeta and 13 Jbeta primers. Only in-frame clones appear in the TCRdb table, and some are missing; sequencing was by immunoSEQ multiplex PCR. The sample carries approximately 130,000 clones, approximately 8% recorded once. This receptor was obtained from a middle-aged woman in good health and CMV-seropositive. V gene TRBV7-9 combines with J gene TRBJ1-2; maybe TRBD1 (6 bases). The source material was PBMCs. The CDR3 region is CASSLQGAYGYTF. As DNA, the CDR3 is TGTGCCAGCAGTCTACAGGGAGCCTATGGCTACACCTTC.